This paragraph covers one T cell receptor beta chain sequence. Antigen specificity is unknown. Germline V gene data show CDR1 as GTSNPN and CDR2 as SVGIG (reference sequence). Trimming took 4 bases from V and 7 from J; bases not matched to a gene: 11. There are 16 residues in the CDR3. The entry originates in a study of cytomegalovirus exposure and HLA in healthy donors. Study-level results: Later genetic work tied a missense DCLRE1C variant to beta-chain V and J trimming. A previous analysis found most TCR beta V segments productive roughly 90% or roughly 30% of the time.

Primers included in the PCR were 60 Vbeta and 13 Jbeta primers. The assay was immunoSEQ multiplex PCR, and TCRdb's table has in-frame clones only and misses some. The table lists over 100,000 clones, 70% of them singletons. Sequenced input: PBMCs. J is TRBJ1-5 and V is TRBV30; 12 bases are shared with TRBD1. The sequence derives from a man aged 30-40 years in good health and CMV-seropositive. CDR3 coding DNA: TGTGCCTGGAATTCCGGGACAGGGGGCGAGGACCAGCCCCAGCATTTT. This codes for CAWNSGTGGEDQPQHF.